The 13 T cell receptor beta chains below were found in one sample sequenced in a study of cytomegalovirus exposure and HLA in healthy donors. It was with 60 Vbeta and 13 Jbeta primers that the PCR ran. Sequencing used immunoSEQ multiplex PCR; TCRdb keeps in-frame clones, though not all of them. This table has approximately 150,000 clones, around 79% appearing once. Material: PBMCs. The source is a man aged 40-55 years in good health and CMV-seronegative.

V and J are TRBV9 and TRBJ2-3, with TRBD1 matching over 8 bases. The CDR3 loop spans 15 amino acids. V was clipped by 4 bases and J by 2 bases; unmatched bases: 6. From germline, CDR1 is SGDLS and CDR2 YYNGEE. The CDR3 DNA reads TGTGCCAGCAGCTCAGACAGGGGCTACACAGATACGCAGTATTTT. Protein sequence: CASSSDRGYTDTQYF.

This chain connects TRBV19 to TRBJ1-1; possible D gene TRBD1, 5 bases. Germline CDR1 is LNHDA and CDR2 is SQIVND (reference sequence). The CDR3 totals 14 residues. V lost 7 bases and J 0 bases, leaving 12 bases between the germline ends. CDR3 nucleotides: TGTGCCAGTAAGGGCCCGGGGGTGAACACTGAAGCTTTCTTT. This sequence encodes CASKGPGVNTEAFF.

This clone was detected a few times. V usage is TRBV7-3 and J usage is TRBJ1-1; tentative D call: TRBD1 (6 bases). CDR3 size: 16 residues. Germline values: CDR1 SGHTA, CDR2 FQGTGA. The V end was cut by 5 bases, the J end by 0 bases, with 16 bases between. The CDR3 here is CASSLRQVQVNTEAFF. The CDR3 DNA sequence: TGTGCCAGCAGCCTTCGACAGGTTCAGGTGAACACTGAAGCTTTCTTT.

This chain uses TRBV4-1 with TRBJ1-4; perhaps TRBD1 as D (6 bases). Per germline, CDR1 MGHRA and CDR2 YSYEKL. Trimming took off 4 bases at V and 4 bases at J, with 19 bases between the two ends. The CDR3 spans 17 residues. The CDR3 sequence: CASSLPRQTGFNEKLFF. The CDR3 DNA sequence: TGCGCCAGCAGCCTACCCCGTCAGACAGGTTTTAATGAAAAACTGTTTTTT.

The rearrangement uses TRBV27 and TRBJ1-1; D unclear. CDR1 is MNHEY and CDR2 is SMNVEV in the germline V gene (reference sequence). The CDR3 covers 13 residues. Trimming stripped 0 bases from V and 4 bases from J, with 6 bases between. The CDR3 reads CASSLSKSTEAFF. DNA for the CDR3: TGTGCCAGCAGTTTATCTAAATCCACTGAAGCTTTCTTT.

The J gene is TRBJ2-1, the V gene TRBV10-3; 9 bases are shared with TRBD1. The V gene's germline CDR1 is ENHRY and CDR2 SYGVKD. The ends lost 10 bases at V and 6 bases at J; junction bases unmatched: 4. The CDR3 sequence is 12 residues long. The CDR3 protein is CATRQGVNEQFF. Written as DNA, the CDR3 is TGTGCCACGAGACAGGGGGTCAATGAGCAGTTCTTC.

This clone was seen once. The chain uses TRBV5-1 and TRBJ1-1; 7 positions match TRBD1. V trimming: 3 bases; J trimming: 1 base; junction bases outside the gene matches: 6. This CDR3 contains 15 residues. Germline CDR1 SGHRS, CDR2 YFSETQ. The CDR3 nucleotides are TGCGCCAGCAGCTCGTGGACAGGCCAGAACACTGAAGCTTTCTTT. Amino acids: CASSSWTGQNTEAFF. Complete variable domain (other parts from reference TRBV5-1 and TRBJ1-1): KAGVTQTPRYLIKTRGQQVTLSCSPISGHRSVSWYQQTPGQGLQFLFEYFSETQRNKGNFPGRFSGRQFSNSRSEMNVSTLELGDSALYLCASSSWTGQNTEAFFGQGTRLTVV.

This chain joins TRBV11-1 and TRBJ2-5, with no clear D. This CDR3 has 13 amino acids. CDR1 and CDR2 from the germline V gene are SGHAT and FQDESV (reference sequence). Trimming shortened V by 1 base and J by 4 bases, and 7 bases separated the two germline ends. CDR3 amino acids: CASSLGQPETQYF. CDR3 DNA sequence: TGTGCCAGCAGCTTAGGACAACCAGAGACCCAGTACTTC.

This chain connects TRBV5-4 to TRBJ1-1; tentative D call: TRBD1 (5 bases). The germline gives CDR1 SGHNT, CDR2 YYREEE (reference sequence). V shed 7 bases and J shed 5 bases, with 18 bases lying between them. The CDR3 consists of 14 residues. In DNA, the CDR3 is TGTGCCAGCGGCCGGGACTTCGGGGAAACTGAAGCTTTCTTT. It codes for CASGRDFGETEAFF.

CDR3 amino acids: CASSHPSDTQYF. The CDR3 DNA reads TGTGCCAGCAGCCATCCTTCAGATACGCAGTATTTT. The genes are TRBV4-2 and TRBJ2-3; D is unclear. V was clipped by 3 bases and J by 4 bases, with 5 bases between them. The CDR3 is 12 amino acids. Germline assignment: CDR1 LGHNA and CDR2 YNFKEQ.

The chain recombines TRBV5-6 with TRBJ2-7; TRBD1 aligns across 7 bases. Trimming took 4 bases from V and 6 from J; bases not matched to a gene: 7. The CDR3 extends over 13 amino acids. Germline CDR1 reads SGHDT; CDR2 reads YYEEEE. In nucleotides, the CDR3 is TGTGCCAGCAGCCTGGTCGACAGGGTCGAGCAGTACTTC. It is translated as CASSLVDRVEQYF.

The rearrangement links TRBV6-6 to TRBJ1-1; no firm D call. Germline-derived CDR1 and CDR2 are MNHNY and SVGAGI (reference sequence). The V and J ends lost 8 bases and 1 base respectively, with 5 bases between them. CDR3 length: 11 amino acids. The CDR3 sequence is CASYRNTEAFF. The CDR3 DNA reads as TGTGCCAGCTATCGGAACACTGAAGCTTTCTTT.

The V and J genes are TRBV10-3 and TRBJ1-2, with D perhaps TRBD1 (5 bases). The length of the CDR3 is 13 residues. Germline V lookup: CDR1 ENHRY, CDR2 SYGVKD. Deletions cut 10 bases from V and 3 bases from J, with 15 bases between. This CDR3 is CATLAGPDYGYTF. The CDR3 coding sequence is TGTGCCACGCTTGCGGGGCCGGACTATGGCTACACCTTC.